Listed here are 8 T cell receptor beta chains from one sample, sequenced in a study of control samples from healthy donors and cancer patients. Profiling relied on immunoSEQ multiplex PCR, and the TCRdb table lists in-frame clones only, not all of them. This table holds 15,000 or so clones, 87% found once. The sequenced sample consisted of PBMCs. The receptors were gathered from a woman in her seventies with colorectal cancer.

The gene calls are TRBV4-3 and TRBJ2-1; 10 positions agree with TRBD2. With V trimmed by 3 bases and J by 10 bases, 15 bases remained unmatched. The CDR3 is 17 amino acids. Germline CDR1 is LGHNA and CDR2 is YSLEER. As DNA, the CDR3 is TGCGCCAGCAGCCACCAGAAAGCGGGAGGGCCCGGAGGAGAGCAGTTCTTC. It specifies CASSHQKAGGPGGEQFF.

The genes are TRBV7-3 and TRBJ2-2, with 14 bases that match TRBD2. The CDR3 totals 17 residues. CDR1 SGHTA and CDR2 FQGTGA come from the germline V gene. Unmatched junction bases numbered 2, after V lost 1 base and J lost 4 bases. The CDR3 DNA follows: TGTGCCAGCAGCTTAATTGGACTAGCGGGAGGCACCGGGGAGCTGTTTTTT. Its translation is CASSLIGLAGGTGELFF.

V and J are TRBV5-8 and TRBJ1-1; 7 nucleotides agree with TRBD1. CDR3 length: 14 residues. After removal of 5 bases from V and 0 bases from J, the junction contained 4 bases not matched to a gene. Germline loops: CDR1 SGHTS, CDR2 YDEGEE. CDR3 coding DNA: TGTGCCAGCAGTAAAGGGACAGTGAACACTGAAGCTTTCTTT. Protein product: CASSKGTVNTEAFF.

This chain joins TRBV10-3 and TRBJ1-1; TRBD1 is a possible D gene (6 bases). There are 14 residues in the CDR3. Trimming left V 2 bases short and J 4 bases short, with 11 bases between. Germline CDR1 ENHRY, CDR2 SYGVKD. The DNA of the CDR3 is TGTGCCATCAGTGAGAGAAAGGGGGGCACTGAAGCTTTCTTT. The encoded protein is CAISERKGGTEAFF.

The V gene is TRBV19, the J gene TRBJ1-1; no definite D call. V was pared by 2 bases and J by 0 bases, with 4 bases between. There are 13 residues in the CDR3. Per germline, CDR1 LNHDA and CDR2 SQIVND (reference sequence). The CDR3 nucleotides read TGTGCCAGTAGTATACGGGTGAACACTGAAGCTTTCTTT. The encoded protein is CASSIRVNTEAFF.

The sample holds one count of this clone. This chain joins TRBV5-4 and TRBJ2-5, with 8 bases aligning to TRBD1. This CDR3 has 14 amino acids. The germline V gene encodes CDR1 SGHNT and CDR2 YYREEE (reference sequence). V was pared by 3 bases and J by 0 bases, with 1 base of the junction left unmatched. CDR3 loop: CASSSTGDQETQYF. The CDR3 DNA reads TGTGCCAGCAGCTCGACAGGGGACCAAGAGACCCAGTACTTC.

The rearrangement links TRBV7-2 to TRBJ2-7; no definite D call. The CDR3 consists of 14 residues. Trimming removed 7 bases from V and 0 bases from J, with 13 bases in between. Germline values: CDR1 SGHTA, CDR2 FQGNSA. The CDR3 sequence is CASTSSMSSYEQYF. For the CDR3, the DNA is TGTGCCAGCACTTCCAGCATGAGCTCCTACGAGCAGTACTTC.

The rearrangement uses TRBV27 and TRBJ2-1; tentative D call: TRBD1 (6 bases). CDR3 length: 15 amino acids. Trimming stripped 3 bases from V and 0 bases from J, with 9 bases between. Per germline, CDR1 MNHEY and CDR2 SMNVEV (reference sequence). The CDR3 region has the DNA TGTGCCAGCAGTTTGGGGGCGAGCTCCTACAATGAGCAGTTCTTC. Its protein product is CASSLGASSYNEQFF.